This TCR beta chain is from a study of T cells in narcolepsy. Across the whole study: Healthy controls were enrolled alongside patients with narcolepsy type 1 or type 2. Whole-study results and caveats: Reportedly, autoreactive clonotypes were serially detected in patients' blood but not controls'. Some memory CD4+ repertoires had no autoreactive clone sequences. Autoreactive HCRT-specific and TRIB2-specific clonotypes were marked in same-patient CSF-versus-blood CD4+ comparisons.

Assay: immunoSEQ multiplex PCR; the TCRdb copy retains only in-frame clones and omits some. The sample gives roughly 27,000 clones, over 65% of which show up once; around 1% is in the top ten. Trimming at V came to 4 bases and at J to 1 base, leaving 3 bases not matched to a gene. CDR3 length equals 16 residues. Germline V gives CDR1 SGHTA, CDR2 FQGNSA. Of note for this clone: Antigen: not known.

This clonotype was sampled from a human donor in good health. The sequenced sample was memory (CD45RA-) CD4+ T cells from blood. This rearrangement joins TRBV7-2 to TRBJ2-2, with TRBD2 matching 10 bases. CDR3 region: CASSSSGGLNTGELFF. CDR3 coding DNA: TGTGCCAGCAGCTCTAGCGGGGGCCTGAACACCGGGGAGCTGTTTTTT.